This T cell receptor beta chain was sequenced for a study of cytomegalovirus exposure and HLA in healthy donors. Study-wide points: Altogether, 160 or so TCR beta chains were recorded as cytomegalovirus-associated.

As regards this clone: Its cognate antigen is unknown.

Germline values: CDR1 MNHEY, CDR2 SMNVEV (reference sequence). This CDR3 comprises 16 residues. The trim removed 6 bases at V and 3 bases at J, leaving 12 bases unmatched. Assay: immunoSEQ multiplex PCR; the TCRdb copy retains only in-frame clones and omits some. The table lists 89,000 or so clones, 85% to 95% of them singletons. This clonotype originated in a woman between 25 and 40 years old in good health and CMV-seropositive. The specimen was PBMCs. This chain connects TRBV27 to TRBJ2-5, with 8 bases identical to TRBD1. As DNA, the CDR3 is TGTGCCAGCAGCCCCGGGACAGGTCGTTTAAAAGAGACCCAGTACTTC. Amino acids: CASSPGTGRLKETQYF.